The next 26 T cell receptor beta chains were all read from a single sample in a study of Ad26.COV2.S vaccination and SARS-CoV-2 variants. The treatment here: approximately 18 received Ad26.COV2.S at low or high dose, single or two shots; roughly five received placebo; per-sample allocation not given. Specimen acquisition occurred on day 63 following the initial vaccine or placebo injection. Here immunoSEQ multiplex PCR was the method, and the copy in TCRdb shows in-frame clones only, minus some. The table lists roughly 700,000 clones, roughly 90% of them singletons, with roughly 1.5% in the top ten. The material was peripheral blood, obtained in a trial of Ad26.COV2.S vaccine versus placebo. The receptor set was obtained from a person between 18 and 60 years old who received the Ad26.COV2.S COVID-19 vaccine or a placebo.

The count of this clone is one. The same CDR3 can be traced to other DNA sequences in this sample. The V and J genes are TRBV18 and TRBJ2-1, with a tentative D call TRBD2 (5 bases). V lost 6 bases to trimming and J lost 8 bases, with 14 bases between them. The CDR3 contains 13 residues. Germline CDR1 and CDR2: KGHSH and LQKENI. CDR3 loop: CASSPPSRDEQFF. The CDR3 nucleotides are TGTGCCAGCTCCCCGCCGTCGAGGGATGAGCAGTTCTTC.

This chain connects TRBV3-1 (or the pseudogene TRBV3-2) to TRBJ2-5; 10 bases match TRBD1. V trimming: 0 bases; J trimming: 5 bases; junction bases outside the gene matches: 9. Germline CDR1 LGHDT, CDR2 YNNKEL (reference sequence). The CDR3 extends over 17 amino acids. In nucleotides, the CDR3 is TGTGCCAGCAGCCAAGATATCCGACAGGGGGCTACGGAGACCCAGTACTTC. Translating gives CASSQDIRQGATETQYF.

This clone was found once. This chain connects TRBV24-1 to TRBJ2-5; no definite D call. From germline, CDR1 is KGHDR and CDR2 SFDVKD. V lost 5 bases and J 7 bases, leaving 16 bases between the germline ends. The length of the CDR3 is 14 residues. The CDR3 region has the DNA TGTGCCACCAGTGCCGCCGATAGGATGGGGACCCAGTACTTC. It yields the protein CATSAADRMGTQYF.

In this sample, this clone turned up a few times. The genes are TRBV7-9 and TRBJ2-2, with D unclear. Deletions cut 5 bases from V and 3 bases from J, with 10 bases between. CDR1 and CDR2 (germline): SEHNR, FQNEAQ (reference sequence). CDR3 size: 14 residues. The CDR3 sequence is CASSPLADTGELFF. In DNA, the CDR3 is TGTGCCAGCAGCCCACTTGCTGACACCGGGGAGCTGTTTTTT.

The J gene is TRBJ1-1, the V gene TRBV6-1; a possible D gene is TRBD1 (5 bases). Germline CDR1 reads MNHNS; CDR2 reads SASEGT. The V gene lost 1 base and the J gene lost 10 bases, with 19 bases spanning the gap. There are 15 residues in the CDR3. Here the CDR3 DNA reads TGTGCCAGCAGTGAAGGAGGAGGACAAGGTCTAGTAGCTTTCTTT. It yields the protein CASSEGGGQGLVAFF.

The CDR3 reads CASSFDISSGTQYF. The CDR3 DNA reads as TGCGCCAGCAGCTTTGACATCTCGAGCGGGACCCAGTACTTC. The rearrangement links TRBV5-1 to TRBJ2-5, with D maybe TRBD2 (5 bases). Looked up from germline, CDR1 is SGHRS and CDR2 is YFSETQ. The V end was cut by 2 bases, the J end by 7 bases, with 15 bases between. This CDR3 is 14 amino acids long.

This chain links TRBV9 with TRBJ2-1; 12 bases agree with TRBD2. V trimming: 0 bases; J trimming: 7 bases; junction bases outside the gene matches: 2. The CDR3 contains 15 residues. In germline, CDR1 is SGDLS, CDR2 YYNGEE. CDR3 sequence: CASSVAGTSGNEQFF. In nucleotides, the CDR3 is TGTGCCAGCAGCGTAGCTGGGACTAGCGGGAATGAGCAGTTCTTC.

This chain connects TRBV18 to TRBJ1-5; D is unresolved. CDR1 and CDR2 from the germline V gene are KGHSH and LQKENI. The V end lost 5 bases, the J end lost 2 bases, and 7 bases lay between the germline ends. The CDR3 contains 13 residues. The CDR3 spells CASSGKGNQPQHF. The CDR3 DNA reads TGTGCCAGCTCAGGTAAGGGCAATCAGCCCCAGCATTTT. The entire variable domain, with the rest obtained from reference TRBV18 and TRBJ1-5, is as follows: NAGVMQNPRHLVRRRGQEARLRCSPMKGHSHVYWYRQLPEEGLKFMVYLQKENIIDESGMPKERFSAEFPKEGPSILRIQQVVRGDSAAYFCASSGKGNQPQHFGDGTRLSIL.

The rearrangement links TRBV5-4 to TRBJ2-2, with no clear D. This CDR3 has 15 residues. The V gene's germline CDR1 is SGHNT and CDR2 YYREEE (reference sequence). V lost 5 bases and J 1 base, leaving 12 bases between the germline ends. The chain's CDR3 is CASRSAGQNTGELFF. CDR3 DNA sequence: TGTGCCAGCAGAAGCGCTGGGCAGAACACCGGGGAGCTGTTTTTT. Filled out from reference TRBV5-4 and TRBJ2-2, the complete variable domain reads ETGVTQSPTHLIKTRGQQVTLRCSSQSGHNTVSWYQQALGQGPQFIFQYYREEENGRGNFPPRFSGLQFPNYSSELNVNALELDDSALYLCASRSAGQNTGELFFGEGSRLTVL.

V usage is TRBV5-4 and J usage is TRBJ1-2; TRBD1 agrees at 7 bases. The trim removed 2 bases at V and 2 bases at J, leaving 15 bases unmatched. The CDR3 has 18 residues. Germline loops: CDR1 SGHNT, CDR2 YYREEE (reference sequence). The CDR3 is CASSFLQGTRFRNYGYTF. The CDR3 coding sequence is TGTGCCAGCAGCTTCCTACAGGGGACCAGGTTTCGCAACTATGGCTACACCTTC. The variable domain in full, completed from reference TRBV5-4 and TRBJ1-2, reads ETGVTQSPTHLIKTRGQQVTLRCSSQSGHNTVSWYQQALGQGPQFIFQYYREEENGRGNFPPRFSGLQFPNYSSELNVNALELDDSALYLCASSFLQGTRFRNYGYTFGSGTRLTVV.

The CDR3 protein is CASNIINTDTQYF. CDR3 nucleotide sequence: TGTGCCAGCAATATAATAAACACAGATACGCAGTATTTT. The chain is built from TRBV2 and TRBJ2-3; no clear D gene. Trimming stripped 7 bases from V and 2 bases from J, with 10 bases between. The germline gives CDR1 SNHLY, CDR2 FYNNEI. The CDR3 extends over 13 amino acids.

The chain couples TRBV13 to TRBJ1-2; tentative D call: TRBD1 (6 bases). Germline CDR1 PRHDT, CDR2 FYEKMQ (reference sequence). The V end was cut by 6 bases, the J end by 6 bases, with 14 bases between. There are 13 residues in the CDR3. CDR3: CASRPTGTDGYTF. CDR3 coding DNA: TGTGCCAGCAGGCCTACAGGGACTGATGGCTACACCTTC.

The gene calls are TRBV3-1 (or the pseudogene TRBV3-2) and TRBJ1-1, with D perhaps matching TRBD1 (6 bases). The CDR3 length is 13 residues. Germline V gene data show CDR1 as LGHDT and CDR2 as YNNKEL (reference sequence). With 3 bases removed from V and 3 bases from J, the gap between germline ends came to 8 bases. CDR3 residues: CASSQGAYTEAFF. CDR3 coding DNA: TGTGCCAGCAGCCAGGGGGCTTACACTGAAGCTTTCTTT.

The CDR3 DNA follows: TGTGCCAGTAGTATGACAGGGAGGTATACTGAAGCTTTCTTT. Its translation is CASSMTGRYTEAFF. The chain has TRBV19 and TRBJ1-1; 7 bases are a match to TRBD1. The V segment lost 3 bases and the J segment 5 bases; nucleotides outside the gene matches: 6. Germline assignment: CDR1 LNHDA and CDR2 SQIVND (reference sequence). The CDR3 length is 14 residues.

The chain couples TRBV5-1 to TRBJ2-5; 7 bases match TRBD1. The CDR3 is 14 amino acids. Unmatched junction bases numbered 1, after V lost 0 bases and J lost 2 bases. Germline V gives CDR1 SGHRS, CDR2 YFSETQ. Here the CDR3 reads CASSLETGQETQYF. CDR3 sequence (DNA): TGCGCCAGCAGCTTGGAGACAGGGCAAGAGACCCAGTACTTC.

This chain links TRBV11-3 with TRBJ2-2; D is unclear. CDR1 SGHNT and CDR2 YENEEA come from the germline V gene. The CDR3 sequence is 14 residues long. V dropped 1 base and J dropped 5 bases, with 8 bases sitting between them. The CDR3 loop reads CASSLGMGTGELFF. The CDR3 region has the DNA TGTGCCAGCAGCTTAGGCATGGGGACCGGGGAGCTGTTTTTT.

The chain uses TRBV3-1 (or the pseudogene TRBV3-2) and TRBJ1-1; the D gene is possibly TRBD1 (6 bases). Germline V gives CDR1 LGHDT, CDR2 YNNKEL (reference sequence). The CDR3 runs to 14 residues. Trimming removed 3 bases at V and 0 bases at J, with 8 bases between. DNA of the CDR3: TGTGCCAGCAGCCAGAGGACAGTGAACACTGAAGCTTTCTTT. Translating it yields CASSQRTVNTEAFF.

The rearrangement joins TRBV6-4 to TRBJ1-6; D ambiguous. Germline values: CDR1 MRHNA, CDR2 SNTAGT. V shed 3 bases and J shed 0 bases, with 6 bases lying between them. The CDR3 is made up of 15 amino acids. The CDR3 loop is CASSEQPSYNSPLHF. The CDR3 DNA is TGTGCCAGCAGTGAACAACCCTCCTATAATTCACCCCTCCACTTT.

This chain's CDR3 is CASSLVYDGEQFF. The CDR3 nucleotides are TGTGCCAGCAGTTTAGTTTACGACGGTGAGCAGTTCTTC. This chain uses TRBV12-3 or TRBV12-4 with TRBJ2-1, with unresolved D. There are 13 residues in the CDR3. V lost 1 base and J lost 9, with 10 bases in between.

This clone was recorded once. Other DNA sequences from this sample encode an identical CDR3 as well. V usage is TRBV5-6 and J usage is TRBJ1-5; D is unresolved. Germline V gene data show CDR1 as SGHDT and CDR2 as YYEEEE. Trimming left V 0 bases short and J 5 bases short, with 6 bases between. This CDR3 has 13 residues. As DNA, the CDR3 is TGTGCCAGCAGCTTGGGGGGATATCAGCCCCAGCATTTT. Amino acid sequence: CASSLGGYQPQHF.

The chain uses TRBV27 and TRBJ2-5; possibly TRBD2 for D (6 bases). With 0 bases removed from V and 1 base from J, the gap between germline ends came to 9 bases. The V gene's germline CDR1 is MNHEY and CDR2 SMNVEV (reference sequence). This CDR3 region has 15 residues. This CDR3 reads CASSLSVGGQETQYF. In DNA form, the CDR3 reads TGTGCCAGCAGTTTATCGGTCGGGGGCCAAGAGACCCAGTACTTC.

The V and J genes are TRBV6-5 and TRBJ1-3; D gene unclear. The germline CDR1 and CDR2 sequences are MNHEY and SVGAGI. Trimming stripped 4 bases from V and 2 bases from J, with 3 bases between. There are 12 residues in the CDR3. The CDR3 bases are TGTGCCAGCAGTTTTCCTGGAAACACCATATATTTT. Its translation: CASSFPGNTIYF.

V and J are TRBV5-4 and TRBJ1-1; 8 bases fit TRBD1. CDR1 is SGHNT, CDR2 YYREEE, per germline (reference sequence). Trimming cost V 2 bases and J 10 bases; bases outside gene matches: 7. This CDR3 region has 13 residues. The CDR3 protein is CASSFELGQGAFF. For the CDR3, the DNA is TGTGCCAGCAGCTTTGAACTAGGACAGGGAGCTTTCTTT.

The chain recombines TRBV3-1 (or the pseudogene TRBV3-2) with TRBJ2-1; no clear D. CDR1 and CDR2 from the germline V gene are LGHDT and YNNKEL (reference sequence). This CDR3 region has 12 residues. V gave up 4 bases and J gave up 6 bases, with 7 bases separating them. The CDR3 nucleotides are TGTGCCAGCAGCCGAAACCCCAATGAGCAGTTCTTC. Translating it yields CASSRNPNEQFF.

The CDR3 spells CASGQGSYQPQHF. CDR3 sequence (DNA): TGTGCCTCCGGACAGGGCAGCTACCAGCCCCAGCATTTT. The chain recombines TRBV30 with TRBJ1-5, with 8 bases identical to TRBD1. The V gene's germline CDR1 is GTSNPN and CDR2 SVGIG (reference sequence). The junction had 9 bases not matched to a gene; V was cut back by 7 bases and J by 7 bases. CDR3 length: 13 amino acids.

The J gene is TRBJ2-5, the V gene TRBV5-1, with 10 bases that match TRBD1. CDR1 and CDR2 (germline): SGHRS, YFSETQ. V lost 3 bases, J lost 5 bases, and 4 bases stayed unmatched. This CDR3 has 14 amino acids. The CDR3: CASSSGQGKETQYF. The CDR3 bases are TGCGCCAGCAGCTCGGGACAGGGGAAGGAGACCCAGTACTTC.